This T cell receptor beta chain was documented in a study of cytomegalovirus exposure and HLA in healthy donors. Findings of the study overall: Some TCR beta chains (164 of them) were listed as cytomegalovirus-associated. The study found most TCR sequences rare, yet found some public TCRs in many donors. As was reported, the classifier diagnosed cytomegalovirus status with high specificity and sensitivity. The finding came from a later analysis; first-cohort TCR clusters tended to co-occur in the 120 or so validation repertoires.

A remark on this clone: Its antigen remains unidentified.

Germline V lookup: CDR1 MDHEN, CDR2 SYDVKM. This CDR3 has 14 residues. With 6 bases removed from V and 7 bases from J, the gap between germline ends came to 16 bases. The repertoire was sequenced with immunoSEQ multiplex PCR; TCRdb's copy has only in-frame clones and lacks some. Of 120,000 to 150,000 clones in the sample, about 86% are singletons; the top ten hold 7% to 9%. The sample taken for sequencing was PBMCs. The receptor was derived from a woman aged 18-29 years in good health and CMV-seropositive. The chain carries TRBV28 and TRBJ1-5; D might be TRBD1 (5 bases). The CDR3 region is CASSYGGRWQPQHF. The CDR3 DNA follows: TGTGCCAGCAGCTATGGGGGGAGATGGCAGCCCCAGCATTTT.